The next 29 T cell receptor beta chains were all read from a single sample in a study of T-cell memory formation after mild COVID-19 (dated by TCRdb to about 2021). Receptor amplification or capture employed 5' RACE. Sequencing was carried out with an Illumina NovaSeq 6000. TCRdb handled the public reads itself, with Q25 trimming in fastp and clone calling in MiXCR, and kept productive beta chains. Every distinct CDR3 protein forms one entry, paired with its most common genes and DNA. Recorded for this sample are under 85,000 distinct CDR3 sequences; approximately 15% of them occurred a single time. The leading ten clones occupy 30% to 35% of the sample. Sample: PBMCs or a T cell subset sorted from them (not recorded which). The receptors originated from an adult woman who had mild COVID-19 (a few samples of this study predate the infection). The sample titles of this study are shuffled in the database, so cell type and time point are left out; the donor was told from shared clones.

V is TRBV9 and J is TRBJ2-5, with 8 bases lining up with TRBD2. CDR1 is SGDLS, CDR2 YYNGEE, per germline. The CDR3 is 15 residues long. V shed 1 base and J 2 bases; nucleotides not matched to a gene: 4. This CDR3 is CASSVRAGAQETQYF. CDR3 bases: TGTGCCAGCAGCGTAAGAGCGGGGGCGCAAGAGACCCAGTACTTC.

This clonotype was observed a few times. The chain recombines TRBV5-1 with TRBJ1-1, with D perhaps matching TRBD1 (5 bases). V was cut by 6 bases and J by 3 bases, with 24 bases left in between. This CDR3 is 17 amino acids long. Germline V gives CDR1 SGHRS, CDR2 YFSETQ. This CDR3 reads CASTWEGPALIYTEAFF. Here the CDR3 DNA reads TGCGCCAGCACGTGGGAGGGGCCTGCCTTAATTTACACTGAAGCTTTCTTT.

This chain connects TRBV4-1 to TRBJ2-2; 9 positions match TRBD1. CDR1 and CDR2 (germline): MGHRA, YSYEKL. This CDR3 comprises 17 residues. Losses at the gene ends were 2 bases for V and 4 bases for J; bases not matched to a gene: 8. For the CDR3, the DNA is TGCGCCAGCAGCCAAATAGGACAGGGGCCCCTCACCGGGGAGCTGTTTTTT. Amino acid sequence: CASSQIGQGPLTGELFF.

The rearrangement links TRBV7-3 to TRBJ1-4, with 7 bases aligning to TRBD1. Germline-derived CDR1 and CDR2 are SGHTA and FQGTGA. V gave up 5 bases and J gave up 7 bases; unmatched junction bases: 13. This CDR3 comprises 16 residues. The CDR3 coding sequence is TGTGCCAGCAGCGCTACAGGGGAAGTATTGGGTGAAAAACTGTTTTTT. Translated, it gives CASSATGEVLGEKLFF. The complete variable domain, with remaining parts taken from reference TRBV7-3 and TRBJ1-4, reads GAGVSQTPSNKVTEKGKYVELRCDPISGHTALYWYRQSLGQGPEFLIYFQGTGAADDSGLPNDRFFAVRPEGSVSTLKIQRTERGDSAVYLCASSATGEVLGEKLFFGSGTQLSVL.

The chain is built from TRBV30 and TRBJ2-2, with a weak D call TRBD1 (5 bases). CDR1 and CDR2 (germline): GTSNPN, SVGIG (reference sequence). The V end lost 6 bases, the J end lost 4 bases, and 9 bases lay between the germline ends. The CDR3 runs 12 residues. The CDR3 protein is CACRQGTGELFF. In DNA, the CDR3 is TGTGCCTGCCGCCAGGGCACCGGGGAGCTGTTTTTT.

This clonotype was recorded many times. V is TRBV7-6 and J is TRBJ2-1; D gene unclear. Germline loops: CDR1 SGHVS, CDR2 FNYEAQ. Between the trimmed V and J ends, which lost 3 bases and 0 bases, there was a span of 6 bases. This CDR3 comprises 14 residues. CDR3 sequence reads: CASSFGGSYNEQFF. Written as DNA, the CDR3 is TGTGCCAGCAGCTTTGGCGGCTCCTACAATGAGCAGTTCTTC.

The rearrangement uses TRBV5-1 and TRBJ2-7; D is possibly TRBD2 (6 bases). Trimming removed 0 bases at V and 1 base at J, with 11 bases between. This CDR3 is 15 amino acids long. Germline V gene lookup returns CDR1 SGHRS and CDR2 YFSETQ. The CDR3 DNA sequence: TGCGCCAGCAGCTTGGGTTCCGGGGGTTCCTACGAGCAGTACTTC. Protein product: CASSLGSGGSYEQYF.

This clonotype was detected a few times. The rearrangement uses TRBV29-1 and TRBJ1-1; tentative D call: TRBD1 (6 bases). With 5 bases removed from V and 4 bases from J, the gap between germline ends came to 11 bases. Germline V gene sequence: CDR1 SQVTM, CDR2 ANQGSEA. CDR3 length equals 12 residues. As DNA, the CDR3 is TGCAGCGTTCAACAGGGTCCCACTGAAGCTTTCTTT. Encoded protein: CSVQQGPTEAFF.

The chain is built from TRBV11-2 and TRBJ2-4, with a weak D call TRBD2 (5 bases). This CDR3 region has 15 residues. Trimming left V 0 bases short and J 7 bases short, with 13 bases between. The V gene's germline CDR1 is SGHAT and CDR2 FQNNGV. This CDR3 reads CASSLEGNWRNIQYF. CDR3 nucleotide sequence: TGTGCCAGCAGCTTAGAGGGAAACTGGAGGAACATTCAGTACTTC. The variable domain in full, with the rest retrieved from reference TRBV11-2 and TRBJ2-4, is EAGVAQSPRYKIIEKRQSVAFWCNPISGHATLYWYQQILGQGPKLLIQFQNNGVVDDSQLPKDRFSAERLKGVDSTLKIQPAKLEDSAVYLCASSLEGNWRNIQYFGAGTRLSVL.

The V call is TRBV7-9, the J call TRBJ1-1; D remains unclear. The CDR3 runs 13 residues. V was shortened by 1 base and J by 7 bases, with 10 bases between the two germline ends. Germline assignment: CDR1 SEHNR and CDR2 FQNEAQ (reference sequence). The CDR3: CASSLVGPVEAFF. The CDR3 DNA follows: TGTGCCAGCAGCTTAGTAGGACCAGTTGAAGCTTTCTTT.

This clonotype was seen a few times. The chain employs TRBV4-2 and TRBJ2-7; TRBD2 aligns across 12 bases. The V gene's germline CDR1 is LGHNA and CDR2 YNFKEQ. This CDR3 has 17 amino acids. Unmatched junction bases numbered 11, after V lost 3 bases and J lost 5 bases. This CDR3 reads CASSHLAGGPSQNEQYF. The CDR3 nucleotides read TGTGCCAGCAGCCACCTAGCGGGGGGGCCAAGTCAAAACGAGCAGTACTTC.

This clonotype was observed a few times. The V call is TRBV7-9, the J call TRBJ2-7; unclear D gene. The CDR3 consists of 12 residues. Germline values: CDR1 SEHNR, CDR2 FQNEAQ (reference sequence). Trimming cost V 5 bases and J 7 bases, with 12 bases left between them. DNA for the CDR3: TGTGCCAGCAGCCCGGACCCCGTAGAGCAGTACTTC. This codes for CASSPDPVEQYF.

CDR3: CASSPEGGGYNSPLHF. For the CDR3, the DNA is TGCGCCAGCAGCCCCGAGGGAGGAGGGTATAATTCACCCCTCCACTTT. This chain links TRBV5-1 with TRBJ1-6; D is undetermined. Germline CDR1 and CDR2: SGHRS and YFSETQ. Trimming cost V 4 bases and J 4 bases, with 15 bases left between them. The CDR3 spans 16 residues.

The chain employs TRBV30 and TRBJ2-7; D gene unclear. This CDR3 has 12 residues. V was trimmed by 4 bases and J by 5 bases, leaving 12 bases between them. Germline CDR1 GTSNPN, CDR2 SVGIG (reference sequence). DNA for the CDR3: TGTGCCTGGAAGTTTAAGGGAAACGAGCAGTACTTC. This encodes CAWKFKGNEQYF.

This clonotype was seen only a few times. The CDR3 DNA sequence: TGCGCCAGCACCCCGGGGGACAGCTCCTACGAGCAGTACTTC. This encodes CASTPGDSSYEQYF. V gene TRBV5-1 combines with J gene TRBJ2-7, with D possibly TRBD1 on 7 matching bases. The CDR3 has 14 amino acids. The V gene lost 6 bases and the J gene lost 0 bases, with 13 bases spanning the gap. Germline V gives CDR1 SGHRS, CDR2 YFSETQ.

This clonotype has just a few counts. This rearrangement joins TRBV30 to TRBJ1-5, with no clear D. The V end was cut by 1 base, the J end by 7 bases, with 14 bases between. Germline V gene sequence: CDR1 GTSNPN, CDR2 SVGIG (reference sequence). The CDR3 extends over 14 amino acids. The CDR3 here is CAWSERAGGQPQHF. The CDR3 DNA sequence: TGTGCCTGGAGTGAACGGGCCGGAGGGCAGCCCCAGCATTTT.

Only a few counts were recorded for this clonotype. J is TRBJ2-3 and V is TRBV6-5; a weak D match, TRBD2 (5 bases). Germline V CDR1 and CDR2: MNHEY, SVGAGI. The CDR3 is made up of 16 amino acids. Trimming left V 2 bases short and J 0 bases short, with 12 bases between. In nucleotides, the CDR3 is TGTGCCAGCAGTTACGAGGGCAGCGCGAGCACAGATACGCAGTATTTT. This codes for CASSYEGSASTDTQYF.

V usage is TRBV4-1 and J usage is TRBJ2-3, with TRBD2 matching over 7 bases. Germline CDR1 reads MGHRA; CDR2 reads YSYEKL. The CDR3 length is 17 residues. V was clipped by 0 bases and J by 2 bases; unmatched bases: 8. The CDR3 protein is CASSQDSLADITDTQYF. CDR3 DNA: TGCGCCAGCAGCCAAGATTCGCTAGCGGATATCACAGATACGCAGTATTTT.

Ten or more counts support this clonotype. The chain employs TRBV6-5 and TRBJ2-7, with 8 bases identical to TRBD2. Per germline, CDR1 MNHEY and CDR2 SVGAGI. The CDR3 is made up of 15 amino acids. The V segment lost 6 bases and the J segment 0 bases; nucleotides outside the gene matches: 7. The CDR3 sequence is CASSPTGGSSYEQYF. The CDR3 DNA is TGTGCCAGCAGCCCAACGGGGGGGAGCTCCTACGAGCAGTACTTC.

The sample holds a few counts of this clonotype. The chain joins TRBV6-5 to TRBJ1-6; D ambiguous. The V end lost 0 bases, the J end lost 7 bases, and 10 bases lay between the germline ends. Germline values: CDR1 MNHEY, CDR2 SVGAGI. The CDR3 runs to 15 residues. The CDR3 coding sequence is TGTGCCAGCAGTTACTCACGAGAATGGAATTCACCCCTCCACTTT. Encoded protein: CASSYSREWNSPLHF.

V and J are TRBV27 and TRBJ2-2; 7 positions agree with TRBD2. The CDR3 is 17 residues long. Trimming cost V 3 bases and J 6 bases; bases outside gene matches: 13. From germline, CDR1 is MNHEY and CDR2 SMNVEV (reference sequence). The CDR3 sequence is CASSFKWEGTPPGELFF. CDR3 coding DNA: TGTGCCAGCAGTTTTAAGTGGGAGGGAACCCCCCCCGGGGAGCTGTTTTTT.

This clonotype was observed many times. The J gene is TRBJ2-3, the V gene TRBV7-9; D unclear. Germline CDR1 and CDR2: SEHNR and FQNEAQ (reference sequence). The CDR3 is 13 amino acids. Trimming shortened V by 4 bases and J by 4 bases, and 9 bases separated the two germline ends. The CDR3 coding sequence is TGTGCCAGCAGCTCCTCCCCCCCAGATACGCAGTATTTT. This encodes CASSSSPPDTQYF.

This clonotype was detected only a few times. This chain uses TRBV29-1 with TRBJ2-1; 13 bases fit TRBD2. The CDR3 contains 13 residues. The V segment lost 4 bases and the J segment 9 bases; nucleotides outside the gene matches: 3. CDR1 is SQVTM and CDR2 is ANQGSEA in the germline V gene. CDR3 protein: CSVGLAGGSEQFF. DNA for the CDR3: TGCAGCGTTGGACTAGCGGGAGGAAGTGAGCAGTTCTTC.

The rearrangement links TRBV29-1 to TRBJ2-1; 9 bases align to TRBD2. This CDR3 spans 16 amino acids. Trimming took 0 bases from V and 3 from J; bases not matched to a gene: 6. The V gene's germline CDR1 is SQVTM and CDR2 ANQGSEA. The CDR3 loop is CSVEEGRGGLYNEQFF. In nucleotides, the CDR3 is TGCAGCGTTGAAGAAGGGCGGGGGGGCCTCTACAATGAGCAGTTCTTC.

This clonotype was seen at least ten times. The genes are TRBV7-9 and TRBJ2-7, with D hard to call. Germline V CDR1 and CDR2: SEHNR, FQNEAQ (reference sequence). This CDR3 is 14 amino acids long. Deletions cut 2 bases from V and 2 bases from J, with 10 bases between. The CDR3 is CASSLSDSAYEQYF. DNA for the CDR3: TGTGCCAGCAGCTTATCGGATTCGGCCTACGAGCAGTACTTC.

This clonotype came up a few times. The rearrangement uses TRBV9 and TRBJ2-3; possibly TRBD2 for D (6 bases). This CDR3 spans 16 amino acids. Germline loops: CDR1 SGDLS, CDR2 YYNGEE. Trimming stripped 3 bases from V and 1 base from J, with 15 bases between. The CDR3 coding sequence is TGTGCCAGCAGCGCACTGGGGGGTACTGGCACAGATACGCAGTATTTT. Amino acids: CASSALGGTGTDTQYF.

The chain joins TRBV7-8 to TRBJ2-7; D unresolved. The CDR3 is made up of 13 amino acids. V was clipped by 5 bases and J by 2 bases, with 10 bases between them. The germline V gene has CDR1 SGHVS and CDR2 FQNEAQ. In DNA, the CDR3 is TGTGCCAGCAGCCCCCCCGGCCCCTACGAGCAGTACTTC. Protein product: CASSPPGPYEQYF.

This clonotype showed up just a few times. The chain recombines TRBV6-5 with TRBJ1-2; TRBD1 is a possible D gene (6 bases). Germline values: CDR1 MNHEY, CDR2 SVGAGI. This CDR3 region has 12 residues. V was trimmed by 5 bases and J by 2 bases, leaving 6 bases between them. CDR3 amino acids: CASSTGNYGYTF. The DNA for the CDR3 is TGTGCCAGCAGTACAGGGAACTATGGCTACACCTTC.

This rearrangement joins TRBV6-5 to TRBJ1-1; no clear D gene. Germline CDR1 and CDR2: MNHEY and SVGAGI. The V and J ends lost 4 bases and 3 bases respectively, with 9 bases between them. The CDR3 sequence is 13 residues long. The CDR3 loop is CASSFTGDTEAFF. In DNA, the CDR3 is TGTGCCAGCAGTTTCACGGGAGACACTGAAGCTTTCTTT.